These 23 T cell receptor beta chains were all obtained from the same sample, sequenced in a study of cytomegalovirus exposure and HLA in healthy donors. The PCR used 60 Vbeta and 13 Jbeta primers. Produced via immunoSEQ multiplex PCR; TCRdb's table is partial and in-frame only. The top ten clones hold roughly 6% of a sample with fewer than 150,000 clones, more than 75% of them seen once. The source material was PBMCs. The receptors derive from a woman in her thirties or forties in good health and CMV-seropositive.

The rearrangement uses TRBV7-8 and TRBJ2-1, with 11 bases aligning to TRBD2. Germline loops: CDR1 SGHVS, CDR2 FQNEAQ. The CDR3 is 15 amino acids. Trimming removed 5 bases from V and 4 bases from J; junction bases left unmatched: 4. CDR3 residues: CASSDRLAGYNEQFF. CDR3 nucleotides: TGTGCCAGCAGCGACCGACTAGCGGGATACAATGAGCAGTTCTTC.

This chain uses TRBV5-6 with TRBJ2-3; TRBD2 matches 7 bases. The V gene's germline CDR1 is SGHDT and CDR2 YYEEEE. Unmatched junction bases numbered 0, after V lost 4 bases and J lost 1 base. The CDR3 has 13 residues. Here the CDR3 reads CASSGRGTDTQYF. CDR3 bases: TGTGCCAGCAGCGGGAGGGGCACAGATACGCAGTATTTT.

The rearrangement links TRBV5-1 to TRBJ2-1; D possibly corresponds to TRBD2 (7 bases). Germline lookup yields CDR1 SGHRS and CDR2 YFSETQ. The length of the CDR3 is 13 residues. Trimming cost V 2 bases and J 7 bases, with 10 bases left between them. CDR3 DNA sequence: TGCGCCAGCAGCTTTGAGGGGGGGAATGAGCAGTTCTTC. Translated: CASSFEGGNEQFF.

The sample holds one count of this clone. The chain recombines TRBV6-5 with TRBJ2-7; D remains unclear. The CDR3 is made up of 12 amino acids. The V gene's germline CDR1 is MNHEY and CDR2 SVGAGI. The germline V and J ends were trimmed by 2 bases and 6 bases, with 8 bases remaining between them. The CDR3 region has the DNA TGTGCCAGCAGTTACCCTAATTCCGAGCAGTACTTC. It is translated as CASSYPNSEQYF.

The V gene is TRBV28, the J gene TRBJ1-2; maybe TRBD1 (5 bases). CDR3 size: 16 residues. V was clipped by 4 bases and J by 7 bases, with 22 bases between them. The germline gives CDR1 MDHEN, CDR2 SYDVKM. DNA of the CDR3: TGTGCCAGCAGTTCCTATCCAAATCAGATCCAGGGTGGCTACACCTTC. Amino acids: CASSSYPNQIQGGYTF.

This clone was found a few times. DNA of the CDR3: TGTGCCAGCATCACGTCGCCGGGAACTAGCGGTGGTTACAATGAGCAGTTCTTC. It specifies CASITSPGTSGGYNEQFF. V usage is TRBV28 and J usage is TRBJ2-1, with 8 positions matching TRBD2. This CDR3 is built from 18 residues. Unmatched junction bases numbered 18, after V lost 7 bases and J lost 4 bases. Germline V gives CDR1 MDHEN, CDR2 SYDVKM.

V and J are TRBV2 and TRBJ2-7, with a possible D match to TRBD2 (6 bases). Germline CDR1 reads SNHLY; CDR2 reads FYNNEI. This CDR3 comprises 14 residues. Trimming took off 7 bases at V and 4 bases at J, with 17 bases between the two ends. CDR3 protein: CASKTRGAGYEQYF. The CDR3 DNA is TGTGCCAGCAAGACCCGTGGGGCGGGGTACGAGCAGTACTTC.

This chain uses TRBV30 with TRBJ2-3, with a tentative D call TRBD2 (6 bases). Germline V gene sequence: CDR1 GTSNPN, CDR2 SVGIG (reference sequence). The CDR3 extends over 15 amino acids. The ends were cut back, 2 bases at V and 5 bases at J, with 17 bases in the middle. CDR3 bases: TGTGCCTGGAGTCCCTTGACCCGGAGGGTAGATACGCAGTATTTT. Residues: CAWSPLTRRVDTQYF. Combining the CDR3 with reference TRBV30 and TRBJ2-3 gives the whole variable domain SQTIHQWPATLVQPVGSPLSLECTVEGTSNPNLYWYRQAAGRGLQLLFYSVGIGQISSEVPQNLSASRPQDRQFILSSKKLLLSDSGFYLCAWSPLTRRVDTQYFGPGTRLTVL.

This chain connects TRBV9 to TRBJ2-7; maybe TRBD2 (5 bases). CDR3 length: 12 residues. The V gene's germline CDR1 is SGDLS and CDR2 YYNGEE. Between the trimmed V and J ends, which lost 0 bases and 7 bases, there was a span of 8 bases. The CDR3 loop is CASSVGTGEQYF. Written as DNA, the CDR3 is TGTGCCAGCAGCGTAGGGACGGGGGAGCAGTACTTC. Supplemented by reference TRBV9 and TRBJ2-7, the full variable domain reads DSGVTQTPKHLITATGQRVTLRCSPRSGDLSVYWYQQSLDQGLQFLIQYYNGEERAKGNILERFSAQQFPDLHSELNLSSLELGDSALYFCASSVGTGEQYFGPGTRLTVT.

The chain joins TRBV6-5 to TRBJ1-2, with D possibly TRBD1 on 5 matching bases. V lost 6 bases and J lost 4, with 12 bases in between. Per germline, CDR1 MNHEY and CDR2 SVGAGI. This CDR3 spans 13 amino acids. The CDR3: CASSHGHTYGYTF. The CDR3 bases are TGTGCCAGCAGCCATGGACACACCTATGGCTACACCTTC.

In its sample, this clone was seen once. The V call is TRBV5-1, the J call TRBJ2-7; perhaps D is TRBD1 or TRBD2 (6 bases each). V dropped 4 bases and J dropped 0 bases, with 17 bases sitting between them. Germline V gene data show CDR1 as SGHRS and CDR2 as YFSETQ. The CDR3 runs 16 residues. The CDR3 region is CASSVGGGSSSYEQYF. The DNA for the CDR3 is TGCGCCAGCAGCGTGGGGGGCGGTTCAAGCTCCTACGAGCAGTACTTC.

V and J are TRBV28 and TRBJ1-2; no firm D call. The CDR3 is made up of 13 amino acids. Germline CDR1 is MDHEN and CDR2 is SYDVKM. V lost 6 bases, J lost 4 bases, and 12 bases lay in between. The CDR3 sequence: CASSLRTFYGYTF. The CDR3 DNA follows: TGTGCCAGCAGCCTTAGAACCTTCTATGGCTACACCTTC.

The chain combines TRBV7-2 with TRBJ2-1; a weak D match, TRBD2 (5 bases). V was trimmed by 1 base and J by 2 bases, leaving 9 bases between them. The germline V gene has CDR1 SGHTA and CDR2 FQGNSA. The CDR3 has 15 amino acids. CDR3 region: CASSLDAGPYNEQFF. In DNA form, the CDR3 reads TGTGCCAGCAGCTTAGACGCGGGTCCCTACAATGAGCAGTTCTTC.

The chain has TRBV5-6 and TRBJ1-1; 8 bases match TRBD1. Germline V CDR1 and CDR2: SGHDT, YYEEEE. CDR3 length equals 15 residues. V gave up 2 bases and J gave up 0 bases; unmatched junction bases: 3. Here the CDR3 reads CASSFRTGLNTEAFF. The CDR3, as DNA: TGTGCCAGCAGCTTTCGGACAGGGTTGAACACTGAAGCTTTCTTT.

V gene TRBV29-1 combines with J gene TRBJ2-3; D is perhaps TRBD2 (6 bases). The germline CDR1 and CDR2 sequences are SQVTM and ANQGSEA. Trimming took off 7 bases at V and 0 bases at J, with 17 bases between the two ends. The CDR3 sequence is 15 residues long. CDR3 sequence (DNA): TGCAGCGCGGGAGAATTGGGGGAAAGCACAGATACGCAGTATTTT. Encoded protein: CSAGELGESTDTQYF.

CDR3 in amino acids: CASSFGGSYEQYF. For the CDR3, the DNA is TGTGCCAGCAGCTTTGGAGGGTCCTACGAGCAGTACTTC. The genes are TRBV11-3 and TRBJ2-7, with a tentative D call TRBD2 (6 bases). Per the germline V gene, CDR1 is SGHNT and CDR2 is YENEEA. The CDR3 length is 13 residues. The germline V and J ends were trimmed by 3 bases and 1 base, with 7 bases remaining between them.

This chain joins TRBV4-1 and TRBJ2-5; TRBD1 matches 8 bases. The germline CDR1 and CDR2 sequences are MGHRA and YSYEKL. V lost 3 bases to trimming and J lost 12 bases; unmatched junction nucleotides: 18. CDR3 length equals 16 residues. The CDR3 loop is CASSHFIGQGTPDKYF. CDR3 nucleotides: TGCGCCAGCAGCCATTTTATAGGACAGGGAACCCCCGACAAGTACTTC.

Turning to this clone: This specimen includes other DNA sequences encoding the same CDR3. DNA for the CDR3: TGTGCCAGCTCACTTAACCGGGGGCAAGAGACCCAGTACTTC. Residues: CASSLNRGQETQYF. The V gene is TRBV18, the J gene TRBJ2-5; TRBD2 is a possible D gene (6 bases). CDR3 length: 14 residues. Trimming shortened V by 4 bases and J by 2 bases, and 11 bases separated the two germline ends. Per germline, CDR1 KGHSH and CDR2 LQKENI. Full variable domain (missing parts from reference TRBV18 and TRBJ2-5): NAGVMQNPRHLVRRRGQEARLRCSPMKGHSHVYWYRQLPEEGLKFMVYLQKENIIDESGMPKERFSAEFPKEGPSILRIQQVVRGDSAAYFCASSLNRGQETQYFGPGTRLLVL.

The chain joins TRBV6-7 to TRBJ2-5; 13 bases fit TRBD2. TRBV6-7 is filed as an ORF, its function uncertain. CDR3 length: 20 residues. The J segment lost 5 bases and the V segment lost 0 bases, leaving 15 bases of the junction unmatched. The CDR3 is CASSYSSGLAGVGRVETQYF. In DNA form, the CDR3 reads TGTGCCAGCAGTTACTCGAGTGGACTAGCGGGGGTGGGCCGTGTGGAGACCCAGTACTTC.

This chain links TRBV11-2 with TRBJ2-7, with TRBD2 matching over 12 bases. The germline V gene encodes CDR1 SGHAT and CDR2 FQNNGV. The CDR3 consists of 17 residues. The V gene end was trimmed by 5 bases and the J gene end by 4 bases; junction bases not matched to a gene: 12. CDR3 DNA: TGTGCCAGCAGCATTCCGTCTAGCGGGAGGGTGCAATACGAGCAGTACTTC. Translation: CASSIPSSGRVQYEQYF.

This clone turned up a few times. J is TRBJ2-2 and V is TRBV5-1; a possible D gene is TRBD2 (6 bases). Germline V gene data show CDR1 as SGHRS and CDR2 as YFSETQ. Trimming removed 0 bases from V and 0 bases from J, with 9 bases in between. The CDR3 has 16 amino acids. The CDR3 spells CASSLAGLSNTGELFF. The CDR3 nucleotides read TGCGCCAGCAGCTTGGCAGGACTATCGAACACCGGGGAGCTGTTTTTT. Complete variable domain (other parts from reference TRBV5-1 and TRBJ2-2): KAGVTQTPRYLIKTRGQQVTLSCSPISGHRSVSWYQQTPGQGLQFLFEYFSETQRNKGNFPGRFSGRQFSNSRSEMNVSTLELGDSALYLCASSLAGLSNTGELFFGEGSRLTVL.

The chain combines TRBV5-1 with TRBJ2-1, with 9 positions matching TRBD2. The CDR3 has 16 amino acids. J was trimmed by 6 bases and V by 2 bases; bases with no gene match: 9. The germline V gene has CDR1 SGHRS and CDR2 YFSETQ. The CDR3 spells CASSFSPREGGNEQFF. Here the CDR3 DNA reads TGCGCCAGCAGCTTCAGCCCGCGGGAGGGAGGCAATGAGCAGTTCTTC.

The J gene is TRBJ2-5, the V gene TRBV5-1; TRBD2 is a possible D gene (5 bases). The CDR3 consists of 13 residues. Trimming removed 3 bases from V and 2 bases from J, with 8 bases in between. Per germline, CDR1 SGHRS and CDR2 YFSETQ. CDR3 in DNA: TGCGCCAGCAGCTGGACTGCTCAAGAGACCCAGTACTTC. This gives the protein CASSWTAQETQYF.